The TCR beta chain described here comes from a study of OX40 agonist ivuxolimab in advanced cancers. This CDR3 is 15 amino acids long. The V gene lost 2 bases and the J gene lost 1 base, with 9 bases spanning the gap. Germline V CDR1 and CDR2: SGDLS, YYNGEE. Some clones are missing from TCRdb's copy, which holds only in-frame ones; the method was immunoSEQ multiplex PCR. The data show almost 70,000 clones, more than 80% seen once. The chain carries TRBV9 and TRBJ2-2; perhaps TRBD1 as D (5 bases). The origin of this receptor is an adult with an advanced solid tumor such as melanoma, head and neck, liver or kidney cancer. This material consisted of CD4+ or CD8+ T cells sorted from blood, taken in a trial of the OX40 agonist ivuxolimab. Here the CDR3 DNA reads TGTGCCAGCAGCGTCGACAGTCGGAACACCGGGGAGCTGTTTTTT. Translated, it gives CASSVDSRNTGELFF.